These 24 T cell receptor beta chains were sequenced from one sample in a study of T cell responses to AZD1222 COVID-19 vaccine (dated by TCRdb to about 2021). The library was made by the immunoSEQ multiplex PCR assay. As stored in TCRdb, this immuneACCESS dataset retains in-frame rearrangements with V and J assigned. A fraction of the clones does not appear; measured against another copy, unresolved V genes explain less than half of the discrepancy, and the remainder lacks a known reason. For this sample the table gives 100,000 to 140,000 clones, of which 70% to 90% were detected only once. The top ten clones comprise 4.5% to 6% of the sample. Explained via the paper, the time point label denotes: about 28 days (+/-7) after the second vaccine dose. Sample: peripheral blood, taken 28 days after the second AZD1222 dose. These receptors were taken from an adult who received the AZD1222 COVID-19 vaccine.

This chain links TRBV15 with TRBJ1-5; possible D gene TRBD1, 6 bases. This CDR3 has 14 residues. CDR1 is LNHNV and CDR2 is YYDKDF in the germline V gene (reference sequence). V was shortened by 8 bases and J by 6 bases, with 17 bases between the two germline ends. The CDR3 is CATGGQGTGQPQHF. CDR3 DNA: TGTGCCACCGGGGGCCAGGGAACGGGTCAGCCCCAGCATTTT.

This chain uses TRBV6-1 with TRBJ2-7; 9 bases line up with TRBD2. CDR1 and CDR2 from the germline V gene are MNHNS and SASEGT. CDR3 length equals 17 residues. Losses at the gene ends were 4 bases for V and 4 bases for J; bases not matched to a gene: 14. In DNA form, the CDR3 reads TGTGCCAGCAGTGGGTCGGGTCGGGGAGCGGGGGGATACGAGCAGTACTTC. This sequence encodes CASSGSGRGAGGYEQYF.

This clone was seen more than once but under ten times. This chain uses TRBV18 with TRBJ2-1; 7 bases are a match to TRBD2. J gave up 1 base and V 5 bases, and 14 bases lay outside the gene matches. Germline CDR1 is KGHSH and CDR2 is LQKENI. This CDR3 has 18 amino acids. This CDR3 reads CASSAGTPAGGSYNEQFF. The DNA of the CDR3 is TGTGCCAGCTCAGCCGGGACCCCGGCCGGGGGGTCCTACAATGAGCAGTTCTTC.

This rearrangement joins TRBV28 to TRBJ1-4, with D tentatively TRBD1 (5 bases). This CDR3 comprises 12 residues. The V end was cut by 5 bases, the J end by 7 bases, with 8 bases between. CDR1 MDHEN and CDR2 SYDVKM come from the germline V gene. The CDR3 region is CASSTQGEKLFF. The DNA of the CDR3 is TGTGCCAGCAGTACCCAGGGTGAAAAACTGTTTTTT.

The gene calls are TRBV5-8 and TRBJ1-5; D uncertain. The CDR3 totals 13 residues. CDR1 is SGHTS and CDR2 is YDEGEE in the germline V gene. Trimming pared 0 bases from V and 6 bases from J, leaving 7 bases between. The CDR3 loop reads CASSLAGRQPQHF. CDR3 nucleotides: TGTGCCAGCAGCTTGGCCGGACGTCAGCCCCAGCATTTT. Looking up the rest from reference TRBV5-8 and TRBJ1-5 gives the full variable domain: EAGVTQSPTHLIKTRGQQATLRCSPISGHTSVYWYQQALGLGLQFLLWYDEGEERNRGNFPPRFSGRQFPNYSSELNVNALELEDSALYLCASSLAGRQPQHFGDGTRLSIL.

The J gene is TRBJ1-5, the V gene TRBV4-2; 8 nucleotides agree with TRBD1. Germline CDR1 reads LGHNA; CDR2 reads YNFKEQ. V lost 3 bases, J lost 4 bases, and 2 bases stayed unmatched. The CDR3 runs 14 residues. CDR3 loop: CASSQGQDNQPQHF. CDR3 bases: TGTGCCAGCAGCCAGGGACAGGATAATCAGCCCCAGCATTTT.

The chain carries TRBV14 and TRBJ2-1, with TRBD2 matching over 7 bases. This CDR3 comprises 15 residues. The junction had 3 bases not matched to a gene; V was cut back by 4 bases and J by 0 bases. Germline CDR1 and CDR2: SGHDN and FVKESK. CDR3 DNA: TGTGCCAGCAGCCCGGGGGGTAGCTCCTACAATGAGCAGTTCTTC. This sequence encodes CASSPGGSSYNEQFF.

V and J are TRBV6-4 and TRBJ1-1, with TRBD1 matching over 9 bases. This CDR3 has 14 residues. The V segment lost 6 bases and the J segment 4 bases; nucleotides outside the gene matches: 6. From germline, CDR1 is MRHNA and CDR2 SNTAGT. The DNA of the CDR3 is TGTGCCAGCAGACCCTGGACAGGGGCCACTGAAGCTTTCTTT. This encodes CASRPWTGATEAFF.

V gene TRBV2 combines with J gene TRBJ1-4; perhaps TRBD1 as D (5 bases). Germline V gives CDR1 SNHLY, CDR2 FYNNEI. V was cut by 6 bases and J by 8 bases, with 13 bases left in between. The CDR3 extends over 13 amino acids. CDR3 in amino acids: CASRPGLGEKLFF. The CDR3 DNA sequence: TGTGCCAGCAGGCCGGGACTCGGGGAAAAACTGTTTTTT. The whole variable domain, remainder taken from reference TRBV2 and TRBJ1-4, is EPEVTQTPSHQVTQMGQEVILRCVPISNHLYFYWYRQILGQKVEFLVSFYNNEISEKSEIFDDQFSVERPDGSNFTLKIRSTKLEDSAMYFCASRPGLGEKLFFGSGTQLSVL.

This clone was picked up a small number of times. The chain links TRBV2 to TRBJ1-5, with D hard to call. The V end was cut by 6 bases, the J end by 2 bases, with 11 bases between. This CDR3 spans 14 amino acids. The germline V gene has CDR1 SNHLY and CDR2 FYNNEI. For the CDR3, the DNA is TGTGCCAGCAGCGCGAACACAGGCAATCAGCCCCAGCATTTT. It specifies CASSANTGNQPQHF.

This clone has only a few counts. The chain is built from TRBV11-3 and TRBJ1-1; no reliable D call. The CDR3 has 13 residues. Germline V lookup: CDR1 SGHNT, CDR2 YENEEA. Between the trimmed V and J ends, which lost 1 base and 2 bases, there was a span of 5 bases. The CDR3 DNA reads as TGTGCCAGCAGCTTAGCGTTCAACACTGAAGCTTTCTTT. Translating it yields CASSLAFNTEAFF.

Regarding this clone: Compared with germline, one end of the junction differs, possibly owing to a read error. V gene TRBV5-4 combines with J gene TRBJ1-2; 9 bases are shared with TRBD1. This CDR3 comprises 15 residues. Germline CDR1 and CDR2: SGHNT and YYREEE (reference sequence). CDR3 residues: CASSLGQGANYGYTF. In DNA form, the CDR3 reads TGTGCCAGCAGTTTGGGACAGGGAGCTAACTATGGCTACACCTTC.

This clone has only one observation. V and J are TRBV6-1 and TRBJ1-4; weak D call: TRBD1 (5 bases). Germline CDR1 MNHNS, CDR2 SASEGT. The CDR3 has 12 amino acids. V was pared by 2 bases and J by 16 bases, with 14 bases between. The CDR3 region has the DNA TGTGCCAGCAGTGAAATTGGGCGGGACCGGTTTTTT. The encoded protein is CASSEIGRDRFF.

This clone was counted only a few times. The V gene is TRBV27, the J gene TRBJ2-7, with D unresolved. The CDR3 is made up of 13 amino acids. Trimming took 2 bases from V and 6 from J, leaving 11 bases between them. CDR1 and CDR2 (germline): MNHEY, SMNVEV (reference sequence). CDR3 amino acids: CASSLAPLSEQYF. CDR3 bases: TGTGCCAGCAGTTTAGCCCCCCTTTCCGAGCAGTACTTC.

The table lists this clone with a count of one. The chain links TRBV7-2 to TRBJ1-6; D gene unclear. The CDR3 spans 14 residues. Trimming cost V 2 bases and J 10 bases, with 12 bases left between them. Germline V gene lookup returns CDR1 SGHTA and CDR2 FQGNSA. Here the CDR3 DNA reads TGTGCCAGCAGCTTAAAAGAGGGCCAGTCACCCCTCCACTTT. Its protein is CASSLKEGQSPLHF.

This sequence joins TRBV19 and TRBJ1-1; 8 nucleotides align to TRBD1. CDR1 LNHDA and CDR2 SQIVND come from the germline V gene (reference sequence). The CDR3 runs 13 residues. With 7 bases clipped from V and 5 bases from J, the junction kept 6 bases outside the gene matches. DNA for the CDR3: TGTGCCAGTAAGGGCAGGGGGCAAACTGAAGCTTTCTTT. It is translated as CASKGRGQTEAFF.

This clone was recorded only once. The genes are TRBV5-1 and TRBJ2-3; the match to TRBD2 covers 8 bases. The CDR3 consists of 16 residues. Germline V gives CDR1 SGHRS, CDR2 YFSETQ. The trim removed 1 base at V and 2 bases at J, leaving 6 bases unmatched. The CDR3 loop reads CASSLNSGGLTDTQYF. The DNA of the CDR3 is TGCGCCAGCAGCTTGAACAGCGGGGGTCTCACAGATACGCAGTATTTT.

The V and J genes are TRBV6-2 or TRBV6-3 and TRBJ2-1; either TRBD1 or TRBD2 may supply D (5 bases each). V was pared by 6 bases and J by 0 bases, with 24 bases between. CDR3 length equals 19 residues. The germline V gene has CDR1 MNHEY and CDR2 SVGEGT. CDR3 residues: CASSTTDRRDASSYNEQFF. DNA for the CDR3: TGTGCCAGCAGCACGACGGATCGAAGGGACGCAAGCTCCTACAATGAGCAGTTCTTC.

The V call is TRBV6-6, the J call TRBJ2-2; D is unclear. The CDR3 has 16 amino acids. CDR1 and CDR2 (germline): MNHNY, SVGAGI (reference sequence). Deletions cut 0 bases from V and 3 bases from J, with 11 bases between. CDR3 nucleotides: TGTGCCAGCAGTTACTCGGCCCCCAGGTACACCGGGGAGCTGTTTTTT. This gives the protein CASSYSAPRYTGELFF.

This chain links TRBV27 with TRBJ1-1, with 8 bases identical to TRBD1. V lost 3 bases, J lost 4 bases, and 10 bases stayed unmatched. The CDR3 is 16 amino acids. Germline CDR1 is MNHEY and CDR2 is SMNVEV (reference sequence). CDR3: CASSFLDRARPTEAFF. The CDR3 nucleotides read TGTGCCAGCAGTTTTTTGGACAGGGCGCGTCCCACTGAAGCTTTCTTT.

J is TRBJ2-7 and V is TRBV27; TRBD1 aligns across 9 bases. Trimming at V came to 6 bases and at J to 5 bases, leaving 2 bases not matched to a gene. This CDR3 is built from 12 residues. CDR1 and CDR2 (germline): MNHEY, SMNVEV (reference sequence). The CDR3 DNA reads as TGTGCCAGCAGACAGGGGGCGAACGAGCAGTACTTC. As protein: CASRQGANEQYF.

This rearrangement joins TRBV5-8 to TRBJ2-7, with 11 positions matching TRBD2. V lost 6 bases to trimming and J lost 0 bases; unmatched junction nucleotides: 5. This CDR3 has 15 amino acids. Germline assignment: CDR1 SGHTS and CDR2 YDEGEE. CDR3 coding DNA: TGTGCCAGCACCTTACTAGCGGGGGTCTCCTACGAGCAGTACTTC. Translating gives CASTLLAGVSYEQYF.

The V gene is TRBV5-8, the J gene TRBJ1-1, with 7 bases identical to TRBD1. Trimming cost V 0 bases and J 7 bases; bases outside gene matches: 6. From germline, CDR1 is SGHTS and CDR2 YDEGEE. The CDR3 loop spans 14 amino acids. The CDR3 region is CASSLDHRGVEAFF. In nucleotides, the CDR3 is TGTGCCAGCAGCTTGGACCACAGGGGCGTTGAAGCTTTCTTT.

The chain employs TRBV18 and TRBJ1-2, with D unresolved. The CDR3 totals 14 residues. Between the trimmed V and J ends, which lost 6 bases and 0 bases, there was a span of 11 bases. Germline CDR1 KGHSH, CDR2 LQKENI. CDR3 protein: CASSLAQANYGYTF. CDR3 coding DNA: TGTGCCAGCTCCCTGGCCCAAGCTAACTATGGCTACACCTTC.